This T cell receptor beta chain was sequenced for a study of memory B cells and T cells in multiple sclerosis. Notes on the study in general: Compartments had unequal clone-set sizes, affecting shared clonotype counts.

About this clone: The antigen is undetermined.

The CDR3 has 14 residues. Germline assignment: CDR1 MDHEN and CDR2 SYDVKM. Sequenced by immunoSEQ multiplex PCR; TCRdb stores in-frame clones only, minus some. The table has 9,000 to 15,000 clones, approximately 84% seen once; the top ten hold less than 3.5%. CFSE-dim autoproliferating and CFSE-high non-proliferating T cells from unstimulated culture were sequenced separately. 40 million to 50 million CFSE-labeled PBMCs were cultured less than eight days unstimulated, then replicate wells were pooled. PBMCs were labeled with approximately 0.53 uM CFSE and cultured without exogenous stimuli. Sequenced input: PBMCs from blood kept in culture. The source is a human donor with multiple sclerosis. The chain joins TRBV28 to TRBJ2-5; TRBD2 matches at 10 bases. The end of the DNA fits TRBJ2-7 better, so the J call may be wrong. The CDR3 DNA is TGTGCCAGCAGAACGAAGCGGGAGGGATACGAGCAGTACTTC. It encodes CASRTKREGYEQYF.